This T cell receptor (beta chain) comes out of a study of CD8 T cells in ankylosing spondylitis. Findings of the study overall: Some motif variants were previously reported in reactive arthritis synovial fluid and blood. The authors found the disease-linked clones to be CD8+ and relatively rare in peripheral blood. Disease-linked clones reportedly concentrated significantly in matched ankylosing spondylitis synovial fluid. Several highly homologous variants made up a TCR beta motif that seemed to typify ankylosing spondylitis blood.

The length of the CDR3 is 13 residues. Per the germline V gene, CDR1 is MNHNY and CDR2 is SVGAGI (reference sequence). V was clipped by 6 bases and J by 9 bases, with 15 bases between them. Scientists made TCR beta libraries using quantitative 5'-RACE with molecular barcodes. MiXCR was run by TCRdb on the 5' RACE reads, yielding one entry per CDR3 protein. The profile shows just under 550,000 distinct CDR3 sequences, approximately 11% of them singletons. With respect to this clonotype: Its target is not known.

The gene calls are TRBV6-6 and TRBJ2-1; D is unclear. Source material: blood, either unsorted or a sorted T cell fraction (not recorded which). This clonotype originated in a male donor with ankylosing spondylitis. The CDR3 DNA reads as TGTGCCAGCAGCCCTCTTTCGGGTGGTGAGCAGTTCTTC. Translation: CASSPLSGGEQFF.